This entry lists 5 T cell receptor beta chains sequenced from one sample in a study of blood T cell repertoires in COVID-19. Using immunoSEQ multiplex PCR, the repertoire was profiled, and TCRdb retains in-frame clones only, with some absent. The table lists around 180,000 clones, approximately 89% of them singletons. Sequencing used peripheral blood. These receptor sequences come from a man aged 35 to 55 with active or convalescent COVID-19.

V gene TRBV20-1 combines with J gene TRBJ1-1, with D uncertain. This CDR3 has 11 residues. Germline-derived CDR1 and CDR2 are DFQATT and SNEGSKA (reference sequence). The V gene lost 4 bases and the J gene lost 10 bases, with 13 bases spanning the gap. Written as DNA, the CDR3 is TGCAGTGCTACCAGGACTCGAGGAGCTTTCTTT. It codes for CSATRTRGAFF.

Here the CDR3 DNA reads TGTGCCAGCAATGGGGGCGGTGAGCAGTTCTTC. Residues: CASNGGGEQFF. The V gene is TRBV2, the J gene TRBJ2-1; D may be TRBD1 (6 bases). Per the germline V gene, CDR1 is SNHLY and CDR2 is FYNNEI. The length of the CDR3 is 11 residues. Trimming left V 7 bases short and J 9 bases short, with 10 bases between.

CDR3 DNA: TGTGCCAGCACCCCTTTCGGGAGTAACTATGGCTACACCTTC. Translation: CASTPFGSNYGYTF. The chain employs TRBV6-5 and TRBJ1-2; no clear D gene. The CDR3 sequence is 14 residues long. With 7 bases removed from V and 1 base from J, the gap between germline ends came to 13 bases. Germline loops: CDR1 MNHEY, CDR2 SVGAGI.

The sample holds one count of this clone. The chain combines TRBV6-1 with TRBJ1-3, with 10 bases that match TRBD1. The CDR3 is 17 amino acids. The J segment lost 2 bases and the V segment lost 4 bases, leaving 8 bases of the junction unmatched. CDR1 is MNHNS and CDR2 is SASEGT in the germline V gene. For the CDR3, the DNA is TGTGCCAGCAGTGCAAATCTTGGACAGGGGGCTGGAAACACCATATATTTT. It encodes CASSANLGQGAGNTIYF.

The chain employs TRBV10-3 and TRBJ2-3; 8 bases are a match to TRBD1. The CDR3 has 14 amino acids. V was clipped by 10 bases and J by 0 bases; unmatched bases: 6. CDR1 and CDR2 (germline): ENHRY, SYGVKD. This chain's CDR3 is CATLQGASTDTQYF. CDR3 in DNA: TGTGCCACCCTTCAGGGGGCGAGCACAGATACGCAGTATTTT.